This T cell receptor (beta chain) was sequenced for a study of OX40 agonist ivuxolimab in advanced cancers. Study-level information: Patients with hepatocellular carcinoma, melanoma, renal cell or head and neck cancer made up the dose-escalation patients.

There are 12 residues in the CDR3. Germline CDR1 MDHEN, CDR2 SYDVKM. Trimming cost V 6 bases and J 6 bases, with 8 bases left between them. Profiling relied on immunoSEQ multiplex PCR, and the TCRdb table lists in-frame clones only, not all of them. This table has fewer than 55,000 clones, approximately 83% appearing once. Study findings and constraints: Not determined was the antigen specificity of the expanded peripheral T cells.

Remarks on this clone: Its antigen is still unknown.

The origin of this receptor is an adult with an advanced solid tumor such as melanoma, head and neck, liver or kidney cancer. The chain carries TRBV28 and TRBJ1-4; no reliable D call. Here the sequenced sample was CD4+ or CD8+ T cells sorted from blood, taken in a trial of the OX40 agonist ivuxolimab. In DNA, the CDR3 is TGTGCCAGCAGCCTTCAACATGAAAAACTGTTTTTT. This translates into CASSLQHEKLFF.